This T cell receptor beta chain appears in the sequencing data of a study of spatial heterogeneity in lung cancer. The germline CDR1 and CDR2 sequences are MGHDK and SYGVNS. V lost 3 bases to trimming and J lost 1 base; unmatched junction nucleotides: 3. CDR3 length equals 15 residues. Each CDR3 protein gets one entry after TCRdb re-called the 5' RACE reads with MiXCR. The data contain approximately 40,000 distinct CDR3 sequences, around 7% of them singletons. Time point described: sample taken at primary tumor resection. From tumor, nontumor lung or frozen PBMC, whole RNA was taken unsorted for sequencing. The donors, around 72 patients with untreated early-stage non-small cell lung cancer, provided the samples. This clonotype was recorded a few times.

The TCR originated in a male donor with early-stage non-small cell lung cancer. Sample: PBMCs, taken at surgery. V usage is TRBV25-1 and J usage is TRBJ2-5; 9 bases match TRBD1. CDR3 in amino acids: CASSDWDRAQETQYF. CDR3 coding DNA: TGTGCCAGCAGTGACTGGGACAGGGCCCAAGAGACCCAGTACTTC.